Sequencing of this T cell receptor (beta chain) was carried out in a study of T-cell memory formation after mild COVID-19. MiXCR was run by TCRdb on the 5' RACE reads, yielding one entry per CDR3 protein. This table has more than 450,000 distinct CDR3 sequences, roughly 18% appearing once. The CDR3 totals 12 residues. The V gene's germline CDR1 is SGHDT and CDR2 YYEEEE. Trimming stripped 2 bases from V and 6 bases from J, with 6 bases between. The TCR comes from an adult woman who had mild COVID-19 (a few samples of this study predate the infection). Cell type and time point are not known. The chain recombines TRBV5-6 with TRBJ2-1; unclear D gene. Sequencing was carried out using PBMCs or a T cell subset sorted from them (not recorded which). Written as DNA, the CDR3 is TGTGCCAGCAGCTTTGTCTTCAATGAGCAGTTCTTC. Protein product: CASSFVFNEQFF.